The table lists the clone carrying this T cell receptor beta chain with many counts. The antigen remains undetermined. This record belongs to a study of tumor and adjacent non-tumor tissue in lung cancer. Overall study: Around 4.4 million productive TCRbeta reads were obtained per sample on average. The study, taken as a whole, reports: TCR diversity was significantly greater in tumor than normal lung tissue.

Germline V CDR1 and CDR2: MGHRA, YSYEKL. V was shortened by 4 bases and J by 2 bases, with 14 bases between the two germline ends. This CDR3 contains 15 residues. The library came from three nested PCR rounds adapted from ARM-PCR protocols. From the multiplex PCR reads, TCRdb called clonotypes with MiXCR, one entry per CDR3 protein. The repertoire has roughly 65,000 distinct CDR3 sequences, roughly three fifths of them found once; the top ten carry 20% to 25%. The template was RNA from unsorted bulk tissue. The sample taken for sequencing was lung tumor tissue. The V and J genes are TRBV4-1 and TRBJ2-5; TRBD1 might be the D (5 bases). This TCR derives from a middle-aged man with non-small cell lung cancer. The CDR3 reads CASSPNRNQQETQYF. DNA for the CDR3: TGCGCCAGCAGCCCTAACAGGAACCAGCAAGAGACCCAGTACTTC.